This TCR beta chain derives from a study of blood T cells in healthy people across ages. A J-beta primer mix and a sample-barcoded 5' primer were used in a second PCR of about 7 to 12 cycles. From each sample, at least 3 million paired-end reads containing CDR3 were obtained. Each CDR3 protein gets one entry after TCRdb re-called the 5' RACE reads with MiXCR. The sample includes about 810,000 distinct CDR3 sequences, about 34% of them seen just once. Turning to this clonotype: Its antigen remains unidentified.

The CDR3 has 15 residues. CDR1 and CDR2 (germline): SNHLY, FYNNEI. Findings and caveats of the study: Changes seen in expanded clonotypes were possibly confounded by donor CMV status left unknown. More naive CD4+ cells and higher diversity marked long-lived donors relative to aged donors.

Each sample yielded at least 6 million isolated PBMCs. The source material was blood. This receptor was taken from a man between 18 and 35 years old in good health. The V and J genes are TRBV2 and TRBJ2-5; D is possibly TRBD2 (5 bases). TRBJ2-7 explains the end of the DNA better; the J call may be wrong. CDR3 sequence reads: CASRVDGVVDYEQYF. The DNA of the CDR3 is TGTGCCAGCAGGGTGGACGGGGTGGTTGACTACGAGCAGTACTTC.